This TCR beta chain derives from a study of cytomegalovirus exposure and HLA in healthy donors. PCR involved 60 Vbeta and 13 Jbeta primers. Sequencing used immunoSEQ multiplex PCR; TCRdb keeps in-frame clones, though not all of them. In the table there are some 170,000 clones, around 78% of which are singletons. The CDR3 sequence is 15 residues long. Germline V CDR1 and CDR2: SGHRS, YFSETQ. The trim removed 1 base at V and 2 bases at J, leaving 3 bases unmatched. Sequencing input: PBMCs. The sequence was collected from a woman aged 40 to 55 in good health and CMV-seronegative. The chain recombines TRBV5-1 with TRBJ2-3, with 8 nucleotides matching TRBD1. CDR3 bases: TGCGCCAGCAGCTTGAACAGGGGGACCACAGATACGCAGTATTTT. As protein: CASSLNRGTTDTQYF.